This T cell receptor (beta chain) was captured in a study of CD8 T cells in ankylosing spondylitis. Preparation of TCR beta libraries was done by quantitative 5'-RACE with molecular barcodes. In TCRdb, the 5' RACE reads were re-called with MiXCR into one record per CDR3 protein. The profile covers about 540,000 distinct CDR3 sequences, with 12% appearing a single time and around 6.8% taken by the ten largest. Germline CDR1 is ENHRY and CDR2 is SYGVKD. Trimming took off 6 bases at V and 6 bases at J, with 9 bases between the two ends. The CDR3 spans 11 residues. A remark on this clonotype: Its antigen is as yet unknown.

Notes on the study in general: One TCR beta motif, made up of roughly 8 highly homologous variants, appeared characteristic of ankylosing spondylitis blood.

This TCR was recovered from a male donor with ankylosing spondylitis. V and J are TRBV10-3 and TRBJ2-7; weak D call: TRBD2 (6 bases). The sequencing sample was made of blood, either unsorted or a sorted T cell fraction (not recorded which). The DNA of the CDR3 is TGTGCCATCAGCGCGGGAACCGAGCAGTACTTC. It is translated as CAISAGTEQYF.